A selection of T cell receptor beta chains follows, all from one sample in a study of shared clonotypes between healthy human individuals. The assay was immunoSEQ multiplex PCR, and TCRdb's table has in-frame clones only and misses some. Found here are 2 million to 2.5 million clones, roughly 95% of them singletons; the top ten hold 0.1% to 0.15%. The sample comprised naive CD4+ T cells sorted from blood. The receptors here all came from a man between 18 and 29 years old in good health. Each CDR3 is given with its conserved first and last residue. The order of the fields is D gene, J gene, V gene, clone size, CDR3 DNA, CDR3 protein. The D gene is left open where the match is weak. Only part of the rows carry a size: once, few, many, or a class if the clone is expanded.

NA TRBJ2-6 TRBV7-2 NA TGTGCCAGCAGCCCGACTAGCTCTGGGGCCAACGTCCTGACTTTC CASSPTSSGANVLTF
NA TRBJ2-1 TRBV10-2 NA TGCGCTAGCACACCCACGCTGGGCGGCTACAATGAGCAGTTCTTC CASTPTLGGYNEQFF
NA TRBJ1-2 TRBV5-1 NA TGCGCCAGCAGCTTGGACAGGGTTGGCTACACCTTC CASSLDRVGYTF
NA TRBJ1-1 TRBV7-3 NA TGTGCCAGCAGCTGGGACGGGAACACTGAAGCTTTCTTT CASSWDGNTEAFF
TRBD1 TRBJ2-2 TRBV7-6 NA TGTGCCAGCAGCCTGGGACAGGGGAACACCGGGGAGCTGTTTTTT CASSLGQGNTGELFF
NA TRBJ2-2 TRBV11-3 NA TGTGCCAGCAGCTTAGATAGGTCTGCCGGGGAGCTGTTTTTT CASSLDRSAGELFF
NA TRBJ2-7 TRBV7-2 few TGTGCCAGCAGCTTAGGGTGGGCGAACGAGCAGTACTTC CASSLGWANEQYF
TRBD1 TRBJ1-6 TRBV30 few TGTGCCTGGACTCCCCGGACAGGGAGGGACTCACCCCTCCACTTT CAWTPRTGRDSPLHF
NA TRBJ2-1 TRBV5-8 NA TGTGCCAGCAGCTTAGGACAGTCTTTATACAATGAGCAGTTCTTC CASSLGQSLYNEQFF
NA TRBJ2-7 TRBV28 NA TGTGCCAGCAGTTTAGCGGGTACCTCCTACGAGCAGTACTTC CASSLAGTSYEQYF
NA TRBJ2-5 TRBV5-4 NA TGTGCCAGCAGCTCCGGGCCAGAAGAGACCCAGTACTTC CASSSGPEETQYF
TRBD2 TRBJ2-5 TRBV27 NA TGTGCCAGCAGTTTATCTAGCGGGGGAGGTGGCCAGTACTTC CASSLSSGGGGQYF
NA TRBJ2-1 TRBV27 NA TGTGCCAGCAGTCCTGTCCCTGGGGGATACAATGAGCAGTTCTTC CASSPVPGGYNEQFF
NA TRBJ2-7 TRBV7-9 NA TGTGCCAGCAGCTTAGCAGGGTCCAGCAAGGGCGGCAACTTC CASSLAGSSKGGNF
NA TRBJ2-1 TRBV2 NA TGTGCCAGCAGTGGCGGGAGGAGGACAGGGCTTAATGAGCAGTTCTTC CASSGGRRTGLNEQFF
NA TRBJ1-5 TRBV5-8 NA TGTGCCAGCGATAGCAATCAGCCCCAGCATTTT CASDSNQPQHF
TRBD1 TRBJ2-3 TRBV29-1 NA TGCAGCGTGAGGACAGGGAGTAGCACAGATACGCAGTATTTT CSVRTGSSTDTQYF
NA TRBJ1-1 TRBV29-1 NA TGCAGCGTTGAAGATTTAGGCAGGGATCGGGCGAGAGCTTTCTTT CSVEDLGRDRARAFF
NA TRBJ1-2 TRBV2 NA TGTGCCAGCAGTGTAAACCGAAACTTTGGGTATGGCTACACCTTC CASSVNRNFGYGYTF
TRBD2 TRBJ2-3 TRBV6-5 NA TGTGCCAGCAGTTCGCCTTCTAGCGGGGTCACAGATACGCAGTATTTT CASSSPSSGVTDTQYF
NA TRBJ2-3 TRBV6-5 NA TGTGCCAGCAGGGGGACAAAGGATACGCAGTATTTT CASRGTKDTQYF
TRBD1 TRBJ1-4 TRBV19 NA TGTGCCAGTAGGACGGGACAGGTTAACAATGAAAAACTGTTTTTT CASRTGQVNNEKLFF
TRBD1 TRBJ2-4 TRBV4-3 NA TGCGCCAGCAGCCAGCAGACAGGGGACACGGACATTCAGTACTTC CASSQQTGDTDIQYF
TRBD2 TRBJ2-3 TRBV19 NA TGTGCCAGTACAGGGACTAGCGGGAGTACAGATACGCAGTATTTT CASTGTSGSTDTQYF
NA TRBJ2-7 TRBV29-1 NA TGCAGCGTTGGGGGGGTCAGCTCCTACGAGCAGTACTTC CSVGGVSSYEQYF
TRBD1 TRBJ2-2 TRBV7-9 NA TGTGCCAGCAGCCCGCGGACAGGAAGTTATAACGGGGAGCTGTTTTTT CASSPRTGSYNGELFF
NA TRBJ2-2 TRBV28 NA TGTGCCAGCACCCCATCCGGGGGGCGGACCGGGGAGCTGTTTTTT CASTPSGGRTGELFF
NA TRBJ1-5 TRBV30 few TGTGCCTGGAGCCCGGTTGCCAATCAGCCCCAGCATTTT CAWSPVANQPQHF
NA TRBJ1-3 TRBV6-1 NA TGTGCCAGCAGTGAGGCCTTCTCTGGAAACACCATATATTTT CASSEAFSGNTIYF
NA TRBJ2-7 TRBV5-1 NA TGCGCCAGCGGCCAGGGACACCCTAACGGGGAGCAGTACTTC CASGQGHPNGEQYF
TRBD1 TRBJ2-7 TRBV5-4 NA TGTGCCAGCAGCTTGGCCGACAGGGGGCGCACAGAGCAGTACTTC CASSLADRGRTEQYF
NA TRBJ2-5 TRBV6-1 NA TGTGCCAGCAAAGGTTCCGACTTATCATGGGACACCCGGGACTTC CASKGSDLSWDTRDF
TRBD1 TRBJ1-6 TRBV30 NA TGTGCCTGGAACAGCGTGGGACAGGGAGGTTCACCCCTCCACTTT CAWNSVGQGGSPLHF
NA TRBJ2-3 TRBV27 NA TGTGCCAGCAGTTTTATGCCCGACAGAGGCGATACGCAGTATTTT CASSFMPDRGDTQYF
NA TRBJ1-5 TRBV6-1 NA TGTGCCAGCAGTGAACGGAACAGGGACTATAGCAATCAGCCCCAGCATTTT CASSERNRDYSNQPQHF
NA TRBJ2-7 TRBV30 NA TGTGCCTGGAAGAGCGGGTCTCTTACGGGGGAGCAGTACTTC CAWKSGSLTGEQYF
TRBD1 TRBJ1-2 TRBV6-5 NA TGTGCCAGCAGTTATCGACAGGGTTATGGCTACACCTTC CASSYRQGYGYTF
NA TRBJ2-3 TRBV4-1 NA TGCGCCAGCAGCCAAGGGTCATCGGGGAGTGGGGCAGATACGCAGTATTTT CASSQGSSGSGADTQYF
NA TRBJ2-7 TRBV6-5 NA TGTGCCAGCAGTTACCACATTGGACGGAACGAGCAGTACTTC CASSYHIGRNEQYF
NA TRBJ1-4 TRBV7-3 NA TGTGCCACCTTTAGAGGACCTAATGAAAAACTGTTTTTT CATFRGPNEKLFF
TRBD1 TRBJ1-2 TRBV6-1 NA TGTGCCAGCAGTGAAGCGCCCTGGGACAGGGAGGAAGGCTACACCTTC CASSEAPWDREEGYTF
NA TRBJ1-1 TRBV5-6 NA TGTGCCAGCAGCTTCTACGGGGCCGGTGGGAGCGCTGAAGCTTTCTTT CASSFYGAGGSAEAFF
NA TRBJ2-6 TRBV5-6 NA TGTGCCAGCAGCCAAGCCCCCTCGGGGGCCAACGTCCTGACTTTC CASSQAPSGANVLTF
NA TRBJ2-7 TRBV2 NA TGTGCCAGTCTGTGGCGGCAGGGTAGGTACGAGCAGTACTTC CASLWRQGRYEQYF
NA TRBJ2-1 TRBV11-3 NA TGTGCCAGCAGTGCAATTCCGGCGAGCTCCTACAATGAGCAGTTCTTC CASSAIPASSYNEQFF
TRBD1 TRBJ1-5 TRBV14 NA TGTGCCAGCAGCAAAGGGACAGCCTCCAATCAGCCCCAGCATTTT CASSKGTASNQPQHF
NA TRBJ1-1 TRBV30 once TGTGCCGGACTCGGGACTCCCAACACTGAAGCTTTCTTT CAGLGTPNTEAFF
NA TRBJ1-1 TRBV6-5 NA TGTGCCAGCAGAGCAATTGGCACTGAAGCTTTCTTT CASRAIGTEAFF
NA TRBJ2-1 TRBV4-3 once TGCGCCAGCAGCCTCGCTAGGGGTGCCTACAATGAGCAGTTCTTC CASSLARGAYNEQFF
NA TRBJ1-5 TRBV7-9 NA TGTGCCAGCAGCTTAATGGGAGGTCAGCCCCAGCATTTT CASSLMGGQPQHF
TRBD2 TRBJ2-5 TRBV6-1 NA TGTGCCAGCAGCCTAGCGGGATGGTGGGAGACCCAGTACTTC CASSLAGWWETQYF
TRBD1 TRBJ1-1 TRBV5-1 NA TGCGCCAGCAGCGCGCGACAGGGCTTGAACACTGAAGCTTTCTTT CASSARQGLNTEAFF
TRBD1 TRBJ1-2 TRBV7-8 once TGTGCCAGCAGCTTTTCGGGACAGGGGGCGAGAGGCTACACCTTC CASSFSGQGARGYTF